This TCR beta chain was retrieved from a study of beta chain features in type 1 diabetes. The entirety of the isolated RNA underwent reverse transcription, so expressed TCRB transcripts were sequenced. Libraries were prepared by immunoSEQ multiplex PCR; TCRdb keeps only in-frame clonotypes and omits some of them. The sample yields 120,000 or so clones, around a sixth seen once. The ends were cut back, 5 bases at V and 2 bases at J, with 5 bases in the middle. This CDR3 is built from 12 residues. The germline gives CDR1 SGHTA, CDR2 FQGNSA. In its sample, this clone was seen a few times. The target antigen is unknown. The sample has other DNA sequences that encode this CDR3 too. Via CD45RO/CCR7/CD25/CD127/CD95/CD27, cells of the CD4+ naive, central memory, regulatory and stem cell-like memory subsets were sorted. Study-wide results and caveats: Type 1 diabetes patients had VDJ junctions that carried fewer insertions and more deletions. Amplification by PCR could prefer shorter templates, with the same effect in patients and controls. TCRB CDR3s from Type 1 diabetes patients were moderately but significantly shorter in all four CD4+ subsets.

The chain joins TRBV7-2 to TRBJ2-3; D not certain. Sequenced input: central memory CD4+ T cells from blood. The sequence derives from a man aged 18 to 30 with type 1 diabetes. CDR3 nucleotides: TGTGCCAGCAGCCTATTCACAGATACGCAGTATTTT. Protein: CASSLFTDTQYF. The full variable domain, in which reference TRBV7-2 and TRBJ2-3 provide the parts outside the CDR3, is GAGVSQSPSNKVTEKGKDVELRCDPISGHTALYWYRQSLGQGLEFLIYFQGNSAPDKSGLPSDRFSAERTGGSVSTLTIQRTQQEDSAVYLCASSLFTDTQYFGPGTRLTVL.